The 25 T cell receptor beta chains reported below all come from one sample, sequenced in a study of blood T cell repertoires in COVID-19. Only in-frame clones appear in the TCRdb table, and some are missing; sequencing was by immunoSEQ multiplex PCR. Among 130,000 to 150,000 clones listed, over 70% were seen once. Specimen: peripheral blood. The receptor set was obtained from a woman in her fifties or sixties with acute or convalescent COVID-19.

This chain uses TRBV12-3 or TRBV12-4 with TRBJ2-1; D gene unclear. Trimming shortened V by 6 bases and J by 5 bases, and 11 bases separated the two germline ends. This CDR3 region has 13 residues. CDR3 in amino acids: CASSPVGHNEQFF. The CDR3, as DNA: TGTGCCAGCAGCCCAGTGGGCCACAATGAGCAGTTCTTC.

V is TRBV10-3 and J is TRBJ1-3; D ambiguous. This CDR3 spans 15 amino acids. The germline V gene has CDR1 ENHRY and CDR2 SYGVKD. The V end was cut by 5 bases, the J end by 4 bases, with 15 bases between. CDR3 protein: CAISRTAGSGNTIYF. For the CDR3, the DNA is TGTGCCATCAGTCGGACGGCGGGTTCGGGAAACACCATATATTTT.

The CDR3 protein is CASSGTANTGELFF. The DNA of the CDR3 is TGCGCCAGCAGCGGGACAGCGAACACCGGGGAGCTGTTTTTT. The V and J genes are TRBV5-1 and TRBJ2-2; 7 bases line up with TRBD1. Germline CDR1 reads SGHRS; CDR2 reads YFSETQ. There are 14 residues in the CDR3. Trimming removed 4 bases from V and 0 bases from J; junction bases left unmatched: 0.

The chain links TRBV25-1 to TRBJ2-2; D is perhaps TRBD1 (5 bases). The CDR3 spans 15 residues. Germline V gene data show CDR1 as MGHDK and CDR2 as SYGVNS. V lost 3 bases, J lost 2 bases, and 10 bases lay in between. The CDR3 reads CASSDSGRNTGELFF. As DNA, the CDR3 is TGTGCCAGCAGTGATTCAGGGCGAAACACCGGGGAGCTGTTTTTT.

The chain employs TRBV30 and TRBJ1-5, with D tentatively TRBD1 (5 bases). CDR3 length: 14 residues. The germline V gene has CDR1 GTSNPN and CDR2 SVGIG (reference sequence). V lost 4 bases, J lost 5 bases, and 15 bases lay in between. The CDR3 bases are TGTGCCTGGACCCTTGGAGGGACGTATCAGCCCCAGCATTTT. Amino acids: CAWTLGGTYQPQHF.

There are many counts of this clone. This chain's CDR3 is CASSSYRGRVTGELFF. As DNA, the CDR3 is TGTGCCAGCAGCTCATACAGGGGGCGCGTCACCGGGGAGCTGTTTTTT. The chain combines TRBV9 with TRBJ2-2, with 9 nucleotides matching TRBD1. The CDR3 totals 16 residues. Losses at the gene ends were 4 bases for V and 4 bases for J; bases not matched to a gene: 8. Germline CDR1 SGDLS, CDR2 YYNGEE.

In its sample, this clone was seen a few times. This sequence joins TRBV27 and TRBJ1-2; 8 bases fit TRBD1. The CDR3 spans 13 residues. The germline V gene encodes CDR1 MNHEY and CDR2 SMNVEV (reference sequence). V lost 5 bases, J lost 5 bases, and 4 bases stayed unmatched. CDR3 sequence: CASSQGAGYGYTF. CDR3 nucleotide sequence: TGTGCCAGCAGTCAGGGGGCAGGTTATGGCTACACCTTC.

Comments on this clone: At one end the junction does not follow the germline gene, possibly because of a read error. V usage is TRBV9 and J usage is TRBJ2-5; 12 bases align to TRBD2. CDR1 and CDR2 from the germline V gene are SGDLS and YYNGEE. The CDR3 runs to 16 residues. Here the CDR3 reads CASSVSSGRVQGTQYF. Here the CDR3 DNA reads TGTGCCAGCAGCGTTTCTAGCGGGAGGGTCCAAGGGACCCAGTACTTC. Supplemented by reference TRBV9 and TRBJ2-5, the full variable domain reads DSGVTQTPKHLITATGQRVTLRCSPRSGDLSVYWYQQSLDQGLQFLIQYYNGEERAKGNILERFSAQQFPDLHSELNLSSLELGDSALYFCASSVSSGRVQGTQYFGPGTRLLVL.

The rearrangement uses TRBV11-1 and TRBJ2-5; 9 nucleotides agree with TRBD2. J gave up 6 bases and V 2 bases, and 10 bases lay outside the gene matches. The CDR3 is made up of 16 amino acids. Germline V gene sequence: CDR1 SGHAT, CDR2 FQDESV (reference sequence). CDR3 sequence (DNA): TGTGCCAGCAGCTTAACACGATCAGCGGGAGGTCAGACCCAGTACTTC. Translated, it gives CASSLTRSAGGQTQYF.

This clone has only one observation. The V and J genes are TRBV7-9 and TRBJ2-3, with D maybe TRBD2 (6 bases). Between the trimmed V and J ends, which lost 5 bases and 0 bases, there was a span of 12 bases. Germline values: CDR1 SEHNR, CDR2 FQNEAQ (reference sequence). The CDR3 spans 15 residues. CDR3 in amino acids: CASSPSESSTDTQYF. In DNA form, the CDR3 reads TGTGCCAGCAGCCCTAGCGAGTCTAGCACAGATACGCAGTATTTT.

This clone was found a few times. The chain couples TRBV28 to TRBJ1-2; perhaps TRBD1 as D (5 bases). Trimming took 6 bases from V and 9 from J, leaving 17 bases between them. Germline lookup yields CDR1 MDHEN and CDR2 SYDVKM. The CDR3 consists of 13 residues. CDR3: CASRALGAMRYTF. CDR3 nucleotides: TGTGCCAGCAGGGCCTTAGGGGCGATGCGCTACACCTTC.

In DNA, the CDR3 is TGTGCCAGCAGAAGGCGGGGGTACACAGATACGCAGTATTTT. Amino acid sequence: CASRRRGYTDTQYF. The chain recombines TRBV6-5 with TRBJ2-3, with 7 nucleotides matching TRBD2. CDR1 and CDR2 (germline): MNHEY, SVGAGI. The CDR3 is made up of 14 amino acids. J lost 2 bases, V lost 6 bases, and 5 bases had no gene match.

The rearrangement uses TRBV20-1 and TRBJ1-2, with unresolved D. The CDR3 length is 13 residues. Trimming cost V 3 bases and J 0 bases, with 8 bases left between them. Germline values: CDR1 DFQATT, CDR2 SNEGSKA (reference sequence). CDR3 residues: CSASAIANYGYTF. For the CDR3, the DNA is TGCAGTGCTAGTGCTATAGCTAACTATGGCTACACCTTC.

The rearrangement links TRBV5-1 to TRBJ2-1, with D possibly matching TRBD2 (6 bases). CDR1 and CDR2 (germline): SGHRS, YFSETQ. The CDR3 length is 11 residues. The germline V and J ends were trimmed by 1 base and 15 bases, with 11 bases remaining between them. The CDR3 sequence is CASSLFREWFF. The CDR3 bases are TGCGCCAGCAGCTTGTTCCGGGAGTGGTTCTTC.

The rearrangement uses TRBV7-9 and TRBJ2-1; TRBD1 is a possible D gene (6 bases). Germline lookup yields CDR1 SEHNR and CDR2 FQNEAQ (reference sequence). The CDR3 is 14 amino acids. V lost 11 bases, J lost 5 bases, and 19 bases lay in between. In DNA, the CDR3 is TGTGCCTCACGACCGGACAGCGGTAACAATGAGCAGTTCTTC. Its translation is CASRPDSGNNEQFF.

The CDR3 nucleotides read TGTGCCAGCAGCCGGGGGTTAATCGGGGACCTGACTTTC. Translating it yields CASSRGLIGDLTF. J is TRBJ2-6 and V is TRBV28; maybe TRBD2 (6 bases). The CDR3 runs to 13 residues. V dropped 6 bases and J dropped 15 bases, with 18 bases sitting between them. The germline CDR1 and CDR2 sequences are MDHEN and SYDVKM.

The chain recombines TRBV2 with TRBJ2-6, with 9 bases fitting TRBD1. The CDR3 contains 18 residues. V was clipped by 8 bases and J by 1 base; unmatched bases: 12. Germline-derived CDR1 and CDR2 are SNHLY and FYNNEI. In DNA form, the CDR3 reads TGTGCCAGCTCCGGCGGCGGGACAGGGCCATCTGGGGCCAACGTCCTGACTTTC. Amino acids: CASSGGGTGPSGANVLTF.

The chain's CDR3 is CAWGPGSHEQFF. DNA of the CDR3: TGTGCCTGGGGTCCCGGGAGCCATGAGCAGTTCTTC. V is TRBV30 and J is TRBJ2-1; perhaps TRBD2 as D (6 bases). The V gene lost 5 bases and the J gene lost 8 bases, with 13 bases spanning the gap. CDR3 size: 12 residues. CDR1 GTSNPN and CDR2 SVGIG come from the germline V gene (reference sequence).

The chain carries TRBV29-1 and TRBJ2-7; 10 nucleotides agree with TRBD1. The V segment lost 7 bases and the J segment 3 bases; nucleotides outside the gene matches: 6. The CDR3 runs to 13 residues. Germline V CDR1 and CDR2: SQVTM, ANQGSEA. Here the CDR3 reads CSAGDRGRYEQYF. The CDR3 DNA follows: TGCAGCGCCGGGGACAGGGGACGCTACGAGCAGTACTTC.

The rearrangement uses TRBV9 and TRBJ2-7; 7 bases are shared with TRBD2. V was clipped by 4 bases and J by 1 base; unmatched bases: 8. The CDR3 totals 15 residues. Germline V gives CDR1 SGDLS, CDR2 YYNGEE. The chain's CDR3 is CASSPAPGGSYEQYF. The CDR3 DNA follows: TGTGCCAGCAGCCCAGCCCCGGGGGGATCCTACGAGCAGTACTTC.

The chain uses TRBV7-9 and TRBJ1-1, with D perhaps matching TRBD1 (5 bases). Trimming shortened V by 3 bases and J by 10 bases, and 12 bases separated the two germline ends. The CDR3 has 12 residues. CDR1 and CDR2 (germline): SEHNR, FQNEAQ (reference sequence). The CDR3 coding sequence is TGTGCCAGCAGCTTCCCCACCGGGGGAGCTTTCTTT. It encodes CASSFPTGGAFF.

This clone was counted once. The rearrangement links TRBV15 to TRBJ1-3; no clear D. The V and J ends lost 3 bases and 2 bases respectively, with 17 bases between them. The germline V gene has CDR1 LNHNV and CDR2 YYDKDF (reference sequence). This CDR3 region has 17 residues. The CDR3 region has the DNA TGTGCCACCAGCAGGGGCTTCCCTTCGCAGGCTGGAAACACCATATATTTT. Translated, it gives CATSRGFPSQAGNTIYF.

J is TRBJ2-6 and V is TRBV4-2, with 8 bases lining up with TRBD1. This CDR3 is 17 amino acids long. Germline V gene data show CDR1 as LGHNA and CDR2 as YNFKEQ. The V segment lost 0 bases and the J segment 2 bases; nucleotides outside the gene matches: 3. CDR3 nucleotide sequence: TGTGCCAGCAGCCAAGATCAGGGGGCCGCTGGGGCCAACGTCCTGACTTTC. Protein: CASSQDQGAAGANVLTF.

The chain carries TRBV14 and TRBJ2-7, with TRBD2 matching 11 bases. Germline V gene lookup returns CDR1 SGHDN and CDR2 FVKESK. The CDR3 is 15 residues long. V was pared by 8 bases and J by 7 bases, with 13 bases of the junction left unmatched. CDR3 DNA: TGTGCCAGCCACTTAGCGGGAGGGCCTTTCCGGGAGCAGTACTTC. Amino acid sequence: CASHLAGGPFREQYF.

This chain connects TRBV9 to TRBJ2-1, with TRBD2 identical over 10 bases. Trimming at V came to 0 bases and at J to 0 bases, leaving 12 bases not matched to a gene. Per germline, CDR1 SGDLS and CDR2 YYNGEE. The CDR3 covers 20 residues. The CDR3 region has the DNA TGTGCCAGCAGCGTAGCTCTAATACTAGCGGGGACTGGCTCCTACAATGAGCAGTTCTTC. Translating it yields CASSVALILAGTGSYNEQFF. The whole variable domain, remainder taken from reference TRBV9 and TRBJ2-1, is DSGVTQTPKHLITATGQRVTLRCSPRSGDLSVYWYQQSLDQGLQFLIQYYNGEERAKGNILERFSAQQFPDLHSELNLSSLELGDSALYFCASSVALILAGTGSYNEQFFGPGTRLTVL.